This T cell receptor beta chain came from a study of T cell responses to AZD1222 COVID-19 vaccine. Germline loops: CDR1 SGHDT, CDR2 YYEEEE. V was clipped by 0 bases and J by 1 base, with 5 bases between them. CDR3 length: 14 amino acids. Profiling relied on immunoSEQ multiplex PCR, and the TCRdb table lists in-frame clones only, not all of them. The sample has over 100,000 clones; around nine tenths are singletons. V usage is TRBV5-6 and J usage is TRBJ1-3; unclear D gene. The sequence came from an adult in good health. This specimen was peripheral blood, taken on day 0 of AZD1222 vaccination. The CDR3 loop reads CASSLGLSGNTIYF. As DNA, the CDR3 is TGTGCCAGCAGCTTGGGTCTATCTGGAAACACCATATATTTT.